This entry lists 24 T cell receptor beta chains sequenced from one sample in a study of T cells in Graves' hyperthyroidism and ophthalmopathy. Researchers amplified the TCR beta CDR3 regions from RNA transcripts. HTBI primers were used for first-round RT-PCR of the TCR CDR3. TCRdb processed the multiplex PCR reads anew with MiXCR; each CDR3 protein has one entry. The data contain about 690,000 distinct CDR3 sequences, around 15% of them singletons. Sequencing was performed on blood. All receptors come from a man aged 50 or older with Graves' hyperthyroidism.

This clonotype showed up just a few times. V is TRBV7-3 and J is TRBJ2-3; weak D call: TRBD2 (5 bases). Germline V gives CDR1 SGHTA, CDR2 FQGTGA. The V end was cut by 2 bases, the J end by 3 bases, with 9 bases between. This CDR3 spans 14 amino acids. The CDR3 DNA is TGTGCCAGCAGCTTAGATGGACTTACAGATACGCAGTATTTT. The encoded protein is CASSLDGLTDTQYF.

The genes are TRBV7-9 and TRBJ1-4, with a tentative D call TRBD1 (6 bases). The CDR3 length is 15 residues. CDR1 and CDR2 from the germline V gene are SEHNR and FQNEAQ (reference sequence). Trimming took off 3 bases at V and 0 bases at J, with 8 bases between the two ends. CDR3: CASSLTGTTNEKLFF. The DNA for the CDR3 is TGTGCCAGCAGCTTGACAGGCACAACTAATGAAAAACTGTTTTTT. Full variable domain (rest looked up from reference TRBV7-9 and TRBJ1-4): DTGVSQNPRHKITKRGQNVTFRCDPISEHNRLYWYRQTLGQGPEFLTYFQNEAQLEKSRLLSDRFSAERPKGSFSTLEIQRTEQGDSAMYLCASSLTGTTNEKLFFGSGTQLSVL.

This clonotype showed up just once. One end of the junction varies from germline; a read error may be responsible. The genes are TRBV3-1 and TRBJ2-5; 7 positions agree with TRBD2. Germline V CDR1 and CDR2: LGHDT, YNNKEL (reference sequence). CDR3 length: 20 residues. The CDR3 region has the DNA TGTGCCAGCAGCGCCCAGAACGTGCTAGCGGCCTTCAACATTCAAGAGGCCCAGTACTTC. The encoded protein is CASSAQNVLAAFNIQEAQYF.

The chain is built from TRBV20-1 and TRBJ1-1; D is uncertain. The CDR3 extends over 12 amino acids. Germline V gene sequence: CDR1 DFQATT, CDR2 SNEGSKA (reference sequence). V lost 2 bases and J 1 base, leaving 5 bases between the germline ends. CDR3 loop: CSARSRNTEAFF. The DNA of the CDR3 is TGCAGTGCTAGATCGAGGAACACTGAAGCTTTCTTT.

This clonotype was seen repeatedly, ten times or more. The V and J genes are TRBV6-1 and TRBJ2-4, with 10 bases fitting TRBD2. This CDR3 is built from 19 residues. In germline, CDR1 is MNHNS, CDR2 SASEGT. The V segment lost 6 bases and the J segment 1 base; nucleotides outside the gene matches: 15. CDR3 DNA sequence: TGTGCCAGCAGCCCTGGACTAGCGGCCCTCCGGAGGGCCAAAAACATTCAGTACTTC. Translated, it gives CASSPGLAALRRAKNIQYF.

The CDR3 DNA reads TGTGCCAGCAGCTTGAGGGAGAGGGCCCAAGATACGCAGTATTTT. Its protein is CASSLRERAQDTQYF. The rearrangement links TRBV7-9 to TRBJ2-3; possibly TRBD2 for D (5 bases). Germline values: CDR1 SEHNR, CDR2 FQNEAQ (reference sequence). The CDR3 loop spans 15 amino acids. The V and J ends lost 3 bases and 5 bases respectively, with 15 bases between them. The complete variable domain, with remaining parts taken from reference TRBV7-9 and TRBJ2-3, reads DTGVSQNPRHKITKRGQNVTFRCDPISEHNRLYWYRQTLGQGPEFLTYFQNEAQLEKSRLLSDRFSAERPKGSFSTLEIQRTEQGDSAMYLCASSLRERAQDTQYFGPGTRLTVL.

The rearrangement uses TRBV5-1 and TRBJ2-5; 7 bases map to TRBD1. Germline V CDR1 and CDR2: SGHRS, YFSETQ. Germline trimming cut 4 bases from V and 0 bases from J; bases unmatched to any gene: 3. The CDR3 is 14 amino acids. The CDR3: CASSVTGNQETQYF. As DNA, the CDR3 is TGCGCCAGCAGCGTGACAGGGAACCAAGAGACCCAGTACTTC.

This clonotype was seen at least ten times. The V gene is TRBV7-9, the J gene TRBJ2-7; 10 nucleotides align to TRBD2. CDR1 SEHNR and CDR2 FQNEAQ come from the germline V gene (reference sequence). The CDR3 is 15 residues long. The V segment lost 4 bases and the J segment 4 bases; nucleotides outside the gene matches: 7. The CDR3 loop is CASSSSSGRRYEQYF. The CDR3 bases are TGTGCCAGCAGCTCCTCTAGCGGGAGAAGGTACGAGCAGTACTTC.

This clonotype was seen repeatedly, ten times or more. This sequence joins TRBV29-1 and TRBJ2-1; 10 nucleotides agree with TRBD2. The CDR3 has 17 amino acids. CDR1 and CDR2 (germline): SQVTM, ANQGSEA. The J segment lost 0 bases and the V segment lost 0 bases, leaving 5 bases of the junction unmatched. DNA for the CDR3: TGCAGCGTTGAAGAAGGACTAGCGGCCTACTCCTACAATGAGCAGTTCTTC. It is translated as CSVEEGLAAYSYNEQFF.

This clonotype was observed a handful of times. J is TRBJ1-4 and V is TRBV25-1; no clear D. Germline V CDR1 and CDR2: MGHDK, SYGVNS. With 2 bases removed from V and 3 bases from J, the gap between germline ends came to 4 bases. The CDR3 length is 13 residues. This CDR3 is CASSENPNEKLFF. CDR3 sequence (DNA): TGTGCCAGCAGTGAAAACCCTAATGAAAAACTGTTTTTT.

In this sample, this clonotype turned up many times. The CDR3 here is CASSEWRGADTQETQYF. CDR3 DNA: TGTGCCAGCAGTGAATGGAGAGGAGCGGACACCCAAGAGACCCAGTACTTC. This rearrangement joins TRBV25-1 to TRBJ2-5; either TRBD1 or TRBD2 may fit D (5 bases each). Trimming took 1 base from V and 1 from J, leaving 16 bases between them. Germline CDR1 is MGHDK and CDR2 is SYGVNS. CDR3 size: 17 residues.

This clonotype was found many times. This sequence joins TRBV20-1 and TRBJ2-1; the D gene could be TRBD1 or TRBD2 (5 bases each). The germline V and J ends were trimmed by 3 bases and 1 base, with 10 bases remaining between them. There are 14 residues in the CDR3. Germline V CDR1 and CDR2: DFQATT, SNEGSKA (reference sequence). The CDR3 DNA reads TGCAGTGCTAGGGGGGAGCCGTCCTACAATGAGCAGTTCTTC. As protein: CSARGEPSYNEQFF.

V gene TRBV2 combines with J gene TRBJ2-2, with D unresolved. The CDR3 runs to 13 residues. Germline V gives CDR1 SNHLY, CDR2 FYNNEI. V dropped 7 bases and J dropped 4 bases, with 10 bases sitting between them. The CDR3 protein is CASKDSRTGELFF. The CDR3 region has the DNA TGTGCCAGCAAGGATTCGCGCACCGGGGAGCTGTTTTTT.

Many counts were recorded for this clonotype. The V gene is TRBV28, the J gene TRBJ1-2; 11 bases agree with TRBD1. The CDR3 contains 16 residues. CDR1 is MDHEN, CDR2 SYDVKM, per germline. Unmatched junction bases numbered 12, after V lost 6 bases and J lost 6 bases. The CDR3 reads CASSLVGPGQGDGYTF. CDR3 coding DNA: TGTGCCAGCAGCCTCGTTGGTCCGGGACAGGGGGATGGCTACACCTTC.

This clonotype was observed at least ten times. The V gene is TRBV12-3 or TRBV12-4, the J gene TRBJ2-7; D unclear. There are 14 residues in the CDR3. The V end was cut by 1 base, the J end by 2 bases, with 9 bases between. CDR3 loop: CASSLGGPAYEQYF. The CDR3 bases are TGTGCCAGCAGTTTAGGCGGACCTGCCTACGAGCAGTACTTC.

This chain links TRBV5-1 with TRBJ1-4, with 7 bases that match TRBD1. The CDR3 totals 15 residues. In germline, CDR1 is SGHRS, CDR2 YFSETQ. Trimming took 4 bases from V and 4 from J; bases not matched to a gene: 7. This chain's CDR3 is CASSISTGLNEKLFF. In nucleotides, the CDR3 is TGCGCCAGCAGCATATCGACAGGGCTTAATGAAAAACTGTTTTTT.

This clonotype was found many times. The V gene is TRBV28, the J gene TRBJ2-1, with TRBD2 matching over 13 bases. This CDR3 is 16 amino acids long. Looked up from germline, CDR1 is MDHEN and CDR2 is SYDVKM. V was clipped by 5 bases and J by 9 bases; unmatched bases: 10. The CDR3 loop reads CASSILTSGRAGEQFF. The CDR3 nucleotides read TGTGCCAGCAGTATTCTCACTAGCGGGAGGGCCGGTGAGCAGTTCTTC. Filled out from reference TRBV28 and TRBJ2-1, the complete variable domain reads DVKVTQSSRYLVKRTGEKVFLECVQDMDHENMFWYRQDPGLGLRLIYFSYDVKMKEKGDIPEGYSVSREKKERFSLILESASTNQTSMYLCASSILTSGRAGEQFFGPGTRLTVL.

The CDR3 bases are TGTGCCAGCAGTCCGACTAACTACGAGCAGTACTTC. As protein: CASSPTNYEQYF. The chain is built from TRBV5-5 and TRBJ2-7; maybe TRBD2 (5 bases). Trimming removed 5 bases at V and 3 bases at J, with 9 bases between. In germline, CDR1 is SGHKS, CDR2 YYEKEE (reference sequence). The CDR3 spans 12 residues.

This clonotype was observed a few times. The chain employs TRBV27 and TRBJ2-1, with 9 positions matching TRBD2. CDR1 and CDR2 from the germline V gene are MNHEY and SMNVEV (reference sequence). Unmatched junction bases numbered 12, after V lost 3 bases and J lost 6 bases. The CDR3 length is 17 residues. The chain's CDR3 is CASSFTRGRAFSNEQFF. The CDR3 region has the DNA TGTGCCAGCAGTTTCACCCGCGGGAGGGCCTTTTCCAATGAGCAGTTCTTC.

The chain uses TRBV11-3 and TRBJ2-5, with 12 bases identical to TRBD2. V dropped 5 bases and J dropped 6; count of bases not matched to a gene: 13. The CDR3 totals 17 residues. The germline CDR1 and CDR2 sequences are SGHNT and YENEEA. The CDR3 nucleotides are TGTGCCAGCAGCCCGGGAGTCCTAGCGGGAGGGCCGAAGACCCAGTACTTC. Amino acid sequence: CASSPGVLAGGPKTQYF.

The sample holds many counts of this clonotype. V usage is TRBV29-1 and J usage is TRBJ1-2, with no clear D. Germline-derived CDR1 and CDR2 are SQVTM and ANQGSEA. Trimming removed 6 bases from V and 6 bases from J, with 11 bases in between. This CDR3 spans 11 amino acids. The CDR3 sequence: CSVRTVDGYTF. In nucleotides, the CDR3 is TGCAGCGTCAGGACGGTCGATGGCTACACCTTC.

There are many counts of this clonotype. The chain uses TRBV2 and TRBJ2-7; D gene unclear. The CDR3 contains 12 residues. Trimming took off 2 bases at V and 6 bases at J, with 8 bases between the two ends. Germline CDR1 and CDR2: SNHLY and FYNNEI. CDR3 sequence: CASSERGGEQYF. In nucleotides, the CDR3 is TGTGCCAGCAGTGAACGCGGTGGCGAGCAGTACTTC.

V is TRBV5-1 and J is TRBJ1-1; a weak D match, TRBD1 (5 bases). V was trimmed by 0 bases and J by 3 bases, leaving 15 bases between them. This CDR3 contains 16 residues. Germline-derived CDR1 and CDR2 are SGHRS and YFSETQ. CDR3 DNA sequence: TGCGCCAGCAGCTTGGGGACGAACATGGGGCACACTGAAGCTTTCTTT. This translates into CASSLGTNMGHTEAFF.

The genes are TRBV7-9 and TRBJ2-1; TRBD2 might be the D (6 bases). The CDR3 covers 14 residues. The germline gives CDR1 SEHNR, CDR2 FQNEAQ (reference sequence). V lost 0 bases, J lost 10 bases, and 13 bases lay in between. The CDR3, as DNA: TGTGCCAGCAGCTTAGCGGGAGGCCTGGGGGAGCAGTTCTTC. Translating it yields CASSLAGGLGEQFF. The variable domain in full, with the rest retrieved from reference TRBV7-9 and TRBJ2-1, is DTGVSQNPRHKITKRGQNVTFRCDPISEHNRLYWYRQTLGQGPEFLTYFQNEAQLEKSRLLSDRFSAERPKGSFSTLEIQRTEQGDSAMYLCASSLAGGLGEQFFGPGTRLTVL.